These T cell receptor beta chains were read from a single sample in a study of T-cell memory formation after mild COVID-19. TCRdb reanalysed the 5' RACE reads using MiXCR and keeps one entry per CDR3 protein. The data show about 110,000 distinct CDR3 sequences, around an eighth seen once. The sample was PBMCs or a T cell subset sorted from them (not recorded which). The origin of the receptors is an adult woman who had mild COVID-19 (a few samples of this study predate the infection). Cell type and time point are not known. Each CDR3 is given with its conserved first and last residue. D genes are given only for firm matches. Part of the rows lack a size; the others show once, few, many or a class for expanded clones.

d_gene	abundance	len	v_gene	j_gene	CDR3aa	CDR3nt
-	few	14	TRBV7-9	TRBJ1-2	CASSPLDGSYGYTF	TGTGCCAGCAGCCCTCTAGATGGTAGCTATGGCTACACCTTC
TRBD1	-	16	TRBV4-2	TRBJ2-3	CASSQRPGQGTDTQYF	TGTGCCAGCAGCCAACGGCCGGGACAGGGGACAGATACGCAGTATTTT
-	few	17	TRBV3-1	TRBJ2-1	CASSPHPAVSSYNEQFF	TGTGCCAGCAGCCCACACCCAGCGGTTTCCTCCTACAATGAGCAGTTCTTC
-	many	13	TRBV12-3/TRBV12-4	TRBJ2-7	CASSLEGSYEQYF	TGTGCCAGCAGTTTAGAGGGATCCTACGAGCAGTACTTC
TRBD2	few	14	TRBV4-2	TRBJ2-1	CASSQEAGIDEQFF	TGTGCCAGCAGCCAAGAAGCGGGGATCGATGAGCAGTTCTTC
TRBD2	-	16	TRBV29-1	TRBJ2-3	CSVEGGLAGITDTQYF	TGCAGCGTTGAGGGCGGACTAGCGGGGATCACAGATACGCAGTATTTT
TRBD1	-	15	TRBV12-3/TRBV12-4	TRBJ1-1	CASRTQGEFSTEAFF	TGTGCCAGTCGGACTCAGGGGGAATTCTCAACTGAAGCTTTCTTT
TRBD2	-	18	TRBV29-1	TRBJ2-2	CSVGNPGLAGPNTGELFF	TGCAGCGTCGGTAATCCGGGACTAGCGGGTCCGAACACCGGGGAGCTGTTTTTT
TRBD2	few	14	TRBV27	TRBJ2-1	CASKWLAGVPEQFF	TGTGCCAGCAAGTGGCTAGCGGGGGTACCGGAGCAGTTCTTC
TRBD1	few	14	TRBV6-4	TRBJ1-2	CASSDQTGGDGYTF	TGTGCCAGCAGTGATCAGACAGGGGGCGACGGCTACACCTTC
-	few	12	TRBV29-1	TRBJ2-7	CSVGKEWDEQYF	TGCAGCGTTGGGAAGGAATGGGACGAGCAGTACTTC
TRBD1	many	15	TRBV6-5	TRBJ2-3	CASSYTGGDTDTQYF	TGTGCCAGCAGTTATACAGGGGGCGACACAGATACGCAGTATTTT
TRBD1	-	12	TRBV24-1	TRBJ1-2	CATSPTGVRYTF	TGTGCCACCAGTCCAACAGGGGTGCGCTACACCTTC
-	few	13	TRBV12-3/TRBV12-4	TRBJ2-5	CASSLESGETQYF	TGTGCCAGCAGTTTAGAGTCTGGAGAGACCCAGTACTTC
TRBD2	-	16	TRBV6-5	TRBJ2-7	CASSLTSGRASVEQYF	TGTGCCAGCAGTTTGACTAGCGGGAGGGCCTCCGTCGAGCAGTACTTC
TRBD2	-	12	TRBV6-4	TRBJ2-1	CASSGLAGAQFF	TGTGCCAGCAGCGGATTAGCGGGAGCGCAGTTCTTC
TRBD1	-	14	TRBV5-1	TRBJ2-1	CASSWTGSYNEQFF	TGCGCCAGCTCCTGGACAGGGTCGTACAATGAGCAGTTCTTC
TRBD2	few	16	TRBV5-4	TRBJ2-5	CASSSGTSGIQETQYF	TGTGCCAGCAGCTCCGGGACTAGCGGGATCCAAGAGACCCAGTACTTC
TRBD1	-	17	TRBV11-2	TRBJ2-3	CASSLDTWGQGRDTQYF	TGTGCCAGCAGCTTAGATACGTGGGGACAGGGGCGAGATACGCAGTATTTT
-	-	13	TRBV7-9	TRBJ2-5	CASSFGGKETKYF	TGTGCCAGCAGCTTTGGGGGAAAGGAGACCAAGTACTTC
-	few	14	TRBV20-1	TRBJ2-7	CSARDRGQYYEQYF	TGCAGTGCTAGAGATCGAGGACAGTACTACGAGCAGTACTTC
-	few	17	TRBV7-9	TRBJ1-2	CASSSNIGRGKRDGYTF	TGTGCCAGCAGCTCAAACATTGGGAGGGGTAAGCGCGATGGCTACACCTTC
-	-	15	TRBV6-5	TRBJ2-1	CASSHGGPAYNEQFF	TGTGCCAGCAGCCACGGGGGGCCTGCCTACAATGAGCAGTTCTTC
-	few	14	TRBV4-3	TRBJ1-1	CASSPGGILKGAFF	TGCGCCAGCAGCCCGGGGGGCATTCTCAAAGGGGCTTTCTTT
-	few	16	TRBV7-9	TRBJ2-2	CASSSPLVGGRGELFF	TGTGCCAGCAGCTCTCCCCTCGTTGGGGGGCGCGGGGAGCTGTTTTTT
-	few	13	TRBV29-1	TRBJ2-7	CSVVGALAYEQYF	TGCAGCGTTGTCGGGGCATTAGCCTACGAGCAGTACTTC
-	-	16	TRBV5-4	TRBJ2-1	CASSFRLEQMLDEQFF	TGTGCCAGCAGCTTCAGGTTGGAGCAGATGTTAGATGAGCAGTTCTTC
-	-	14	TRBV7-9	TRBJ1-2	CASSSHDKNYGYTF	TGTGCCAGCAGCTCCCATGACAAGAACTATGGCTACACCTTC
-	many	14	TRBV7-2	TRBJ1-1	CASSSSPGYTEAFF	TGTGCCAGCAGCTCTTCCCCAGGGTACACTGAAGCTTTCTTT
-	-	16	TRBV7-8	TRBJ2-1	CASSPSYPSSYNEQFF	TGTGCCAGCAGCCCTAGCTACCCCAGCTCCTACAATGAGCAGTTCTTC
-	few	15	TRBV5-6	TRBJ2-1	CASSDQGLPYNEQFF	TGTGCCAGCAGCGATCAGGGGCTCCCCTACAATGAGCAGTTCTTC
TRBD2	few	16	TRBV7-9	TRBJ2-1	CASSFVAGGSYNEQFF	TGTGCCAGCAGCTTTGTTGCGGGAGGGTCCTACAATGAGCAGTTCTTC
-	few	14	TRBV6-5	TRBJ1-1	CASSLAVAGTEAFF	TGTGCCAGCAGCCTGGCTGTGGCAGGCACTGAAGCTTTCTTT
-	-	16	TRBV5-1	TRBJ2-1	CASSLDSPNSYNEQFF	TGCGCCAGCAGCTTGGACAGTCCCAATTCCTACAATGAGCAGTTCTTC
-	few	13	TRBV20-1	TRBJ1-1	CSATTGVNTEAFF	TGCAGTGCTACCACAGGAGTGAACACTGAAGCTTTCTTT
TRBD1	-	14	TRBV9	TRBJ2-7	CASSASTGGYEQYF	TGTGCCAGCAGCGCCTCGACAGGGGGCTACGAGCAGTACTTC
-	once	15	TRBV27	TRBJ2-1	CASIFRAGHYNEQFF	TGTGCCAGCATCTTCCGGGCAGGGCACTACAATGAGCAGTTCTTC
TRBD1	-	13	TRBV11-2	TRBJ2-7	CASSSYRGYEQYF	TGTGCCAGCAGCTCCTACAGGGGCTACGAGCAGTACTTC
-	few	13	TRBV2	TRBJ1-5	CASIGTSNQPQHF	TGTGCCAGCATCGGAACTAGCAATCAGCCCCAGCATTTT
TRBD1	once	14	TRBV27	TRBJ2-7	CASSPGTGGFEQYF	TGTGCCAGCAGCCCCGGGACAGGGGGCTTCGAGCAGTACTTC
TRBD2	-	17	TRBV29-1	TRBJ2-5	CSVEDQKLAGAWETQYF	TGCAGCGTTGAAGATCAGAAGCTAGCGGGGGCGTGGGAGACCCAGTACTTC
TRBD1	-	19	TRBV7-3	TRBJ2-2	CASSSSLPGQGVDTGELFF	TGTGCCAGCAGCTCGTCATTACCGGGACAGGGAGTTGACACCGGGGAGCTGTTTTTT
TRBD2	-	18	TRBV7-9	TRBJ2-1	CASSLEGLAGGTYNEQFF	TGTGCCAGCAGCTTAGAGGGGCTAGCGGGAGGCACCTACAATGAGCAGTTCTTC
-	many	14	TRBV5-1	TRBJ2-1	CASSSAGANNEQFF	TGCGCCAGCAGTTCCGCGGGGGCGAACAATGAGCAGTTCTTC
-	few	11	TRBV2	TRBJ2-1	CASRAVNEQFF	TGTGCCAGCCGGGCGGTCAATGAGCAGTTCTTC
-	many	16	TRBV5-1	TRBJ2-1	CASSLVGLVENNEQFF	TGCGCCAGCAGCTTGGTTGGGCTGGTAGAAAACAATGAGCAGTTCTTC
TRBD2	few	15	TRBV20-1	TRBJ2-7	CSASRELAGVYEQYF	TGCAGTGCTAGTCGGGAACTAGCGGGAGTGTACGAGCAGTACTTC
-	few	12	TRBV7-8	TRBJ2-1	CASSSQWNEQFF	TGTGCCAGCAGCTCTCAGTGGAATGAGCAGTTCTTC
-	few	15	TRBV7-6	TRBJ2-3	CASSPSTGFTDTQYF	TGTGCCAGCAGCCCATCCACAGGGTTCACAGATACGCAGTATTTT
-	few	17	TRBV7-8	TRBJ1-2	CASSLAEGTETFDGYTF	TGTGCCAGCAGCTTAGCCGAAGGGACCGAAACATTCGATGGCTACACCTTC
-	few	12	TRBV7-9	TRBJ2-1	CASSSGGHEQFF	TGTGCCAGCAGCTCCGGGGGGCATGAGCAGTTCTTC
-	-	16	TRBV27	TRBJ2-3	CASSLSGDPSTDTQYF	TGTGCCAGCAGTTTATCAGGGGATCCATCCACAGATACGCAGTATTTT
TRBD2	-	20	TRBV2	TRBJ2-3	CASSEAGAIASGTSTDTQYF	TGTGCCAGCAGTGAAGCAGGAGCGATCGCTAGCGGAACTAGCACAGATACGCAGTATTTT
TRBD2	few	18	TRBV7-9	TRBJ2-5	CASSLVGLAGGSQETQYF	TGTGCCAGCAGCTTAGTGGGACTAGCGGGAGGATCTCAAGAGACCCAGTACTTC